The 19 T cell receptor beta chains presented below share a single source sample, sequenced in a study of T cell responses to AZD1222 COVID-19 vaccine (dated by TCRdb to the early 2020s). Preparation of the library involved the immunoSEQ multiplex PCR assay. Imported from immuneACCESS, the table was reduced by TCRdb to in-frame sequences with V and J called. These copies leave out some clones; in studies compared against another copy, an unresolved V gene accounts for under half, and the cause of the remainder is not known. Present in this sample are 95,000 to 150,000 clones, roughly 90% of which were seen just once. 7.9% of the sample is in the top ten clones. Reading the label with the study, this specimen's time point is: about 28 days (+/-7) after the second vaccine dose. Sequenced here: peripheral blood, sampled 28 days after the second AZD1222 dose. The receptors shown here come from an adult who received the AZD1222 COVID-19 vaccine.

The rearrangement joins TRBV29-1 to TRBJ1-2, with no clear D. V dropped 1 base and J dropped 0 bases, with 3 bases sitting between them. The CDR3 covers 12 residues. CDR1 SQVTM and CDR2 ANQGSEA come from the germline V gene. The CDR3 loop is CSVEGTNYGYTF. The CDR3 bases are TGCAGCGTTGAAGGGACTAACTATGGCTACACCTTC. Based on the CDR3 plus reference TRBV29-1 and TRBJ1-2, the full variable domain is SAVISQKPSRDICQRGTSLTIQCQVDSQVTMMFWYRQQPGQSLTLIATANQGSEATYESGFVIDKFPISRPNLTFSTLTVSNMSPEDSSIYLCSVEGTNYGYTFGSGTRLTVV.

This chain links TRBV29-1 with TRBJ1-6; D possibly corresponds to TRBD1 (5 bases). Germline CDR1 and CDR2: SQVTM and ANQGSEA. The ends were cut back, 7 bases at V and 6 bases at J, with 10 bases in the middle. There are 12 residues in the CDR3. For the CDR3, the DNA is TGCAGCGCTGGGGACTTTAATTCACCCCTCCACTTT. This codes for CSAGDFNSPLHF.

In its sample, this clone was seen once. The V and J genes are TRBV5-4 and TRBJ1-4; tentative D call: TRBD1 (6 bases). V lost 3 bases, J lost 5 bases, and 14 bases lay in between. CDR1 is SGHNT, CDR2 YYREEE, per germline (reference sequence). The CDR3 is made up of 15 amino acids. In nucleotides, the CDR3 is TGTGCCAGCAGCTCGCGGACAGATAAGAATGAAAAACTGTTTTTT. Amino acid sequence: CASSSRTDKNEKLFF.

This chain links TRBV28 with TRBJ2-1, with 12 nucleotides matching TRBD1. CDR1 MDHEN and CDR2 SYDVKM come from the germline V gene. This CDR3 contains 16 residues. V was clipped by 5 bases and J by 9 bases; unmatched bases: 11. CDR3 DNA sequence: TGTGCCAGCAGTGGGCGGGACAGGGGGCACGCGGGTGAGCAGTTCTTC. Amino acids: CASSGRDRGHAGEQFF.

The J gene is TRBJ1-2, the V gene TRBV5-6; D is ambiguous. The CDR3 sequence is 14 residues long. The ends were cut back, 0 bases at V and 1 base at J, with 7 bases in the middle. Germline CDR1 is SGHDT and CDR2 is YYEEEE. CDR3 nucleotide sequence: TGTGCCAGCAGCTTGGGAGGGAATAACTATGGCTACACCTTC. Protein: CASSLGGNNYGYTF.

The chain is built from TRBV24-1 and TRBJ2-2; 8 positions match TRBD1. The junction had 4 bases not matched to a gene; V was cut back by 2 bases and J by 3 bases. Germline V gene data show CDR1 as KGHDR and CDR2 as SFDVKD. CDR3 size: 16 residues. CDR3 protein: CATSDSWTGYTGELFF. DNA for the CDR3: TGTGCCACCAGTGATTCGTGGACAGGGTACACCGGGGAGCTGTTTTTT.

This chain uses TRBV7-2 with TRBJ2-2, with 7 nucleotides matching TRBD2. The CDR3 runs 15 residues. Per germline, CDR1 SGHTA and CDR2 FQGNSA. The trim removed 2 bases at V and 6 bases at J, leaving 6 bases unmatched. The CDR3 spells CASSLSGAPPGELFF. In DNA, the CDR3 is TGTGCCAGCAGCTTAAGCGGGGCCCCCCCCGGGGAGCTGTTTTTT.

This chain links TRBV28 with TRBJ1-1; 7 bases are shared with TRBD1. Looked up from germline, CDR1 is MDHEN and CDR2 is SYDVKM. The CDR3 runs to 16 residues. The ends lost 6 bases at V and 1 base at J; junction bases unmatched: 11. In DNA, the CDR3 is TGTGCCAGCAGCCTAAAACCCGGGACAGAGAACACTGAAGCTTTCTTT. Translated: CASSLKPGTENTEAFF.

This clone was seen a single time. The gene calls are TRBV19 and TRBJ2-3; the D gene is possibly TRBD2 (5 bases). The CDR3 has 14 amino acids. Germline CDR1 is LNHDA and CDR2 is SQIVND (reference sequence). Trimming left V 6 bases short and J 2 bases short, with 12 bases between. The CDR3 sequence is CASSLTGYTDTQYF. Here the CDR3 DNA reads TGTGCCAGTAGCCTGACGGGATACACAGATACGCAGTATTTT.

V gene TRBV7-9 combines with J gene TRBJ1-1; no clear D gene. Trimming took 2 bases from V and 11 from J, leaving 9 bases between them. Germline V lookup: CDR1 SEHNR, CDR2 FQNEAQ (reference sequence). The CDR3 is 11 amino acids. The CDR3 nucleotides are TGTGCCAGCAGCTTAAGAGGGTTGGCTTTCTTT. This encodes CASSLRGLAFF.

This chain uses TRBV20-1 with TRBJ1-5; D is ambiguous. Looked up from germline, CDR1 is DFQATT and CDR2 is SNEGSKA (reference sequence). Trimming removed 3 bases from V and 0 bases from J, with 12 bases in between. The CDR3 length is 15 residues. DNA for the CDR3: TGCAGTGCTAGTCGTGGCTCCGGTAGCAATCAGCCCCAGCATTTT. Its translation is CSASRGSGSNQPQHF.

The chain employs TRBV28 and TRBJ1-6; the D gene is possibly TRBD1 (5 bases). V dropped 2 bases and J dropped 7 bases, with 18 bases sitting between them. Germline V gene lookup returns CDR1 MDHEN and CDR2 SYDVKM. There are 17 residues in the CDR3. Here the CDR3 DNA reads TGTGCCAGCAGTTTAAGGTGGGGGACGGGAACAAATTCACCCCTCCACTTT. It specifies CASSLRWGTGTNSPLHF.

The count of this clone is one. The V call is TRBV5-1, the J call TRBJ1-1, with TRBD1 matching over 7 bases. The junction had 7 bases not matched to a gene; V was cut back by 3 bases and J by 2 bases. The germline V gene has CDR1 SGHRS and CDR2 YFSETQ. There are 15 residues in the CDR3. CDR3 sequence (DNA): TGCGCCAGCAGCTGGGGGGACAGATCTAACACTGAAGCTTTCTTT. Protein product: CASSWGDRSNTEAFF. The whole variable domain, filled in from reference TRBV5-1 and TRBJ1-1, reads KAGVTQTPRYLIKTRGQQVTLSCSPISGHRSVSWYQQTPGQGLQFLFEYFSETQRNKGNFPGRFSGRQFSNSRSEMNVSTLELGDSALYLCASSWGDRSNTEAFFGQGTRLTVV.

This sequence joins TRBV3-1 (or the pseudogene TRBV3-2) and TRBJ2-3; tentatively, D is TRBD1 or TRBD2 (6 bases each). Trimming took 2 bases from V and 1 from J, leaving 13 bases between them. The CDR3 is 16 amino acids. CDR1 is LGHDT and CDR2 is YNNKEL in the germline V gene (reference sequence). CDR3 sequence (DNA): TGTGCCAGCAGCCAATTAGCGGAGGGGGGCACAGATACGCAGTATTTT. It specifies CASSQLAEGGTDTQYF.

The chain joins TRBV6-5 to TRBJ1-1; TRBD1 matches at 7 bases. Trimming removed 4 bases from V and 5 bases from J; junction bases left unmatched: 10. The CDR3 has 15 amino acids. Germline V gene data show CDR1 as MNHEY and CDR2 as SVGAGI. The CDR3 spells CASSWDRRARTEAFF. As DNA, the CDR3 is TGTGCCAGCAGTTGGGACAGAAGGGCCCGAACTGAAGCTTTCTTT.

This chain links TRBV6-4 with TRBJ2-2; D possibly matches TRBD1 or TRBD2 (5 bases each). Germline loops: CDR1 MRHNA, CDR2 SNTAGT. Trimming shortened V by 2 bases and J by 3 bases, and 10 bases separated the two germline ends. This CDR3 spans 15 amino acids. The CDR3 reads CASSDNQGDTGELFF. CDR3 nucleotide sequence: TGTGCCAGCAGTGACAATCAGGGAGACACCGGGGAGCTGTTTTTT.

The chain combines TRBV29-1 with TRBJ1-5; 8 nucleotides line up with TRBD1. CDR1 is SQVTM, CDR2 ANQGSEA, per germline. The CDR3 sequence is 14 residues long. V shed 4 bases, J shed 1 base, and the junction held 3 bases outside the gene matches. The CDR3, as DNA: TGCAGCGTTGCGGACAGGGCAAGCAATCAGCCCCAGCATTTT. Amino acid sequence: CSVADRASNQPQHF.

The V and J genes are TRBV2 and TRBJ2-7, with 7 bases identical to TRBD2. After removal of 6 bases from V and 0 bases from J, the junction contained 8 bases not matched to a gene. The CDR3 is 15 residues long. In germline, CDR1 is SNHLY, CDR2 FYNNEI. The CDR3 sequence is CASRYGTTDSYEQYF. The CDR3 DNA sequence: TGTGCCAGCAGATACGGGACTACCGACTCCTACGAGCAGTACTTC.

The V and J genes are TRBV18 and TRBJ2-2, with TRBD2 identical over 12 bases. The CDR3 runs 20 residues. V gave up 0 bases and J gave up 1 base; unmatched junction bases: 9. Germline loops: CDR1 KGHSH, CDR2 LQKENI. The CDR3 DNA reads as TGTGCCAGCTCACCACCGATGACGAGACTAGCGGGAGAGAACACCGGGGAGCTGTTTTTT. Residues: CASSPPMTRLAGENTGELFF.